This T cell receptor beta chain was recovered during a study of shared clonotypes between healthy human individuals. Turning to the study itself: Participating donors consisted of a couple of women and a few men aged 18 to 49.

Germline V gene sequence: CDR1 SNHLY, CDR2 FYNNEI. The CDR3 spans 18 residues. The V gene end was trimmed by 3 bases and the J gene end by 3 bases; junction bases not matched to a gene: 17. Genomic DNA of each subset was evenly split across several immunoSEQ plates. Unsorted PBMC DNA underwent sequencing on ten immunoSEQ deep assay plates. Source study methods: ImmunoSEQ gave junction-only sequences without quality scores, so filtering differed. The protocol was immunoSEQ multiplex PCR, while the TCRdb copy is restricted to in-frame clones and leaves out a portion. V, J and clone size are taken as reported in that table, and D and trimming were inferred from the DNA itself. The table has about half a million clones, roughly 77% seen once.

The chain uses TRBV2 and TRBJ2-7; 7 bases are a match to TRBD1. This receptor was taken from a woman in her 40s in good health. Some clones in this sample may be carry-over from other donors' samples. The sequencing sample was made of PBMCs. The CDR3: CASSDPSGQAHYFYEQYF. CDR3 coding DNA: TGTGCCAGCAGTGATCCCTCCGGACAGGCCCATTATTTCTACGAGCAGTACTTC.